A selection of T cell receptor beta chains follows, all from one sample in a study of shared clonotypes between healthy human individuals. Repertoires were generated with immunoSEQ multiplex PCR, while TCRdb's copy carries only in-frame clones and drops some. The sample yields about 2.4 million clones, 80% to 95% seen once. Sequences were obtained from naive CD4+ T cells from PBMCs. These receptors all come from a man between 18 and 35 years old in good health. Some clones in this sample may be carry-over from other donors' samples. Both conserved end residues are part of each CDR3. The D gene is left open where the match is weak. Where a row states a size, it is once, few, many or the class of an expanded clone; other rows omit it.

j_call d_call v_call clone_size cdr3_nt cdr3_aa
TRBJ2-2 TRBD2 TRBV5-1 NA TGCGCCAGCAGCTTCTTAGCGGGGCTCAACACCGGGGAGCTGTTTTTT CASSFLAGLNTGELFF
TRBJ2-2 NA TRBV7-2 NA TGTGCCAGCAGTCACCGGACAGCGAACACCGGGGAGCTGTTTTTT CASSHRTANTGELFF
TRBJ1-2 NA TRBV28 NA TGTGCCAGCAGTTTAAATAGTTTTGGGACGGGTAAATCCTACACCTTC CASSLNSFGTGKSYTF
TRBJ2-7 NA TRBV7-2 once TGTGCCAGCAGCCGAGGGTGGCGCTACGAGCAGTACTTC CASSRGWRYEQYF
TRBJ1-4 NA TRBV6-5 once TGTGCCAGCAGTTTTATTTCGGGTTTCGGAATTGAAAAACTGTTTTTT CASSFISGFGIEKLFF
TRBJ2-6 TRBD1 TRBV27 NA TGTGCCAGCAGTTTATTAGGGACAGGGTTCTCTGGGGCCAACGTCCTGACTTTC CASSLLGTGFSGANVLTF
TRBJ2-2 NA TRBV7-6 once TGTGCCAGCAGCCCCCGAGGCACCGGGGAGCTGTTTTTT CASSPRGTGELFF
TRBJ1-4 NA TRBV4-3 NA TGCGCCAGCAGCCAAGATTTAGGTTTGACTGAAAAACTGTTTTTT CASSQDLGLTEKLFF
TRBJ1-1 NA TRBV4-2 once TGTGCCAGCAGCCAAGGGCAAGGGACTGAAGCTTTCTTT CASSQGQGTEAFF
TRBJ2-1 TRBD2 TRBV29-1 NA TGCAGCGTGGAATTGGGACTAGCGGGAAAGGAGCAGTTCTTC CSVELGLAGKEQFF
TRBJ2-1 TRBD2 TRBV10-3 NA TGTGCCGTCGGGGGAGCGGGAGACGAGCAGTTCTTC CAVGGAGDEQFF
TRBJ1-4 TRBD1 TRBV5-5 once TGTGCCAGCAGCTTGGCCCCGACAGGGCTTAATGAAAAACTGTTTTTT CASSLAPTGLNEKLFF
TRBJ1-2 NA TRBV11-2 NA TGTGCCAGCAGCACCGGGACACCTGGACGAGGCTACACCTTC CASSTGTPGRGYTF
TRBJ2-7 TRBD2 TRBV7-6 NA TGTGCCAGCAGTTTACTAGCGGGAGGTGGCCACGAGCAGTACTTC CASSLLAGGGHEQYF
TRBJ2-1 TRBD2 TRBV10-1 NA TGCGCCAGCAGTGGCGGACTAGCGGGTGGAGGGTTCTCCTACAATGAGCAGTTCTTC CASSGGLAGGGFSYNEQFF
TRBJ1-1 NA TRBV27 NA TGTGCCAGCAGCCATACAAAAGACTTTACGGGTGAAGCTTTCTTT CASSHTKDFTGEAFF
TRBJ1-1 NA TRBV7-2 NA TGTGCCAGCAGCGTAGGGGGGTCCACTGAAGCTTTCTTT CASSVGGSTEAFF
TRBJ2-3 NA TRBV2 NA TGTGCCAGCCTAAGAACTAGCACAGATACGCAGTATTTT CASLRTSTDTQYF
TRBJ2-7 NA TRBV29-1 NA TGCAGCGCCACACGAGGGGGCTACGAGCAGTACTTC CSATRGGYEQYF
TRBJ2-1 NA TRBV4-3 NA TGCGCCAGCAGGCCTTCGAGGACCTACAATGAGCAGTTCTTC CASRPSRTYNEQFF
TRBJ2-3 NA TRBV28 NA TGTGCCAGCAGTTCCCTACGGCGTTACTCGATATATTTT CASSSLRRYSIYF
TRBJ1-1 NA TRBV30 few TGTGCCTGGATCGGACCAGGCACTGAAGCTTTCTTT CAWIGPGTEAFF
TRBJ2-4 NA TRBV15 NA TGTGCCACCAGCAGAGAACCAGACCCCAAAAACATTCAGTACTTC CATSREPDPKNIQYF
TRBJ2-7 TRBD1 TRBV9 once TGTGCCAGCGCTACGGGACAGGGTTCCTACGAGCAGTACTTC CASATGQGSYEQYF
TRBJ2-5 NA TRBV5-1 NA TGCGCCAGCAGCTGGGGAACTAGCAAAGAGACCCAGTACTTC CASSWGTSKETQYF
TRBJ1-5 NA TRBV9 once TGTGCCAGCAGCGTAGATTCGGACTCCAGGCAGCCCCAGCATTTT CASSVDSDSRQPQHF
TRBJ2-3 TRBD2 TRBV6-1 NA TGTGCCAGCAGTGAAGCGTCCAGCGGGGGATGGAATACGCAGTATTTT CASSEASSGGWNTQYF
TRBJ2-2 TRBD2 TRBV28 NA TGTGCCAGCAAGGCGGGAGGGCCTGCCGGGGAGCTGTTTTTT CASKAGGPAGELFF
TRBJ1-1 TRBD1 TRBV29-1 few TGCAGCGTTGGAGGCAGGGGGCAAGTCGCGACTGAAGCTTTCTTT CSVGGRGQVATEAFF
TRBJ1-1 TRBD1 TRBV5-1 NA TGCGCCAGCAGCTTGATAGGGGGCGCGGTCACTGAAGCTTTCTTT CASSLIGGAVTEAFF